The rows below give T cell receptor beta chains drawn from one sample of a study of cytomegalovirus exposure and HLA in healthy donors. Clones were sequenced by immunoSEQ multiplex PCR, and TCRdb holds only the in-frame ones, with some missing. The sample has 160,000 or so clones, approximately 82% seen once; the top ten hold about 6.4%. Sequencing used PBMCs. All receptors derive from a woman between 45 and 60 years old in good health and CMV-seropositive. CDR3s include the opening cysteine and the closing phenylalanine or tryptophan. A D gene is named only where the DNA matches it firmly. Clone sizes are given selectively: once, few, many, or a class where the clone is expanded.

D	J	size	V	DNA	CDR3
NA	TRBJ1-5	NA	TRBV9	TGTGCCAGCAGCGCGGGGGACAATCAGCCCCAGCATTTT	CASSAGDNQPQHF
NA	TRBJ2-2	NA	TRBV6-6	TGTGCCACTCTCGACAGTGTCACCGGGGAGCTGTTTTTT	CATLDSVTGELFF
NA	TRBJ2-1	NA	TRBV11-2	TGTGCCAGCAGCTTACACTTCATAAATGAGCAGTTCTTC	CASSLHFINEQFF
NA	TRBJ2-1	NA	TRBV29-1	TGCAGCACCCCAGGGTCAGGTTACAATGAGCAGTTCTTC	CSTPGSGYNEQFF
NA	TRBJ1-4	NA	TRBV7-8	TGTGCCAGCAGCTTAGCTCTCGGCGGAATAATGAAAAATGGGCTGTTTTTT	CASSLALGGIMKNGLFF
NA	TRBJ1-4	few	TRBV15	TGTGCCACCAGCATGGGGGGAAGTGGGAAAGAAAAACTGTTTTTT	CATSMGGSGKEKLFF
TRBD1	TRBJ2-7	NA	TRBV7-6	TGTGCCAGCAGCCCGATGGGACAGGGGGCTTCCTACGAGCAGTACTTC	CASSPMGQGASYEQYF
TRBD1	TRBJ2-3	NA	TRBV27	TGTGCCAGCAGTATCCGGGACAGAGGCACAGATACGCAGTATTTT	CASSIRDRGTDTQYF
NA	TRBJ1-3	few	TRBV29-1	TGCAGCGTTGAGGGGGGGGGAAACACCATATATTTT	CSVEGGGNTIYF
NA	TRBJ1-1	NA	TRBV29-1	TGCAGCGTGGGGGCGATGAACACTGAAGCTTTCTTT	CSVGAMNTEAFF
NA	TRBJ1-2	few	TRBV9	TGTGCCAGCAGCGTAGCGGGGACAAAAGGCTATGGCTACACCTTC	CASSVAGTKGYGYTF
TRBD1	TRBJ1-2	few	TRBV4-1	TGCGCCAGCAGCCAAGGTGGACAGGGGTCTAACTATGGCTACACCTTC	CASSQGGQGSNYGYTF
NA	TRBJ2-3	NA	TRBV6-5	TGTGCCAGCAGCCAATGGGTGGGCGCAGATACGCAGTATTTT	CASSQWVGADTQYF
NA	TRBJ2-7	few	TRBV6-5	TGTGCCAGCAGTTACTGGGGAGGCGAGCAGTACTTC	CASSYWGGEQYF
NA	TRBJ1-4	NA	TRBV7-2	TGTGCCAGCAGCTTAAGCGGGGACCCCGGTAAACTGTTTTTT	CASSLSGDPGKLFF
TRBD1	TRBJ1-2	few	TRBV19	TGTGCCAGTACTCACAGGGGGCGGAACTATGGCTACACCTTC	CASTHRGRNYGYTF
TRBD1	TRBJ1-6	once	TRBV7-2	TGTGCCAGCAGCTTAGAGGGGACAGAGTACGCACCCCTCCACTTT	CASSLEGTEYAPLHF
TRBD1	TRBJ1-2	NA	TRBV30	TGTGCCTGGAGTAGGACAGGAAAACATGGCTACACCTTC	CAWSRTGKHGYTF
NA	TRBJ1-2	NA	TRBV10-3	TGTGCCATCAGTGAGGGGGAGCCTGGTCGGGGCTACACCTTC	CAISEGEPGRGYTF
NA	TRBJ2-6	NA	TRBV27	TGTGCCAGCAGCCTCGTGTGGGGCGCTAGGTCTGGGGCCAACGTCCTGACTTTC	CASSLVWGARSGANVLTF
NA	TRBJ1-4	NA	TRBV5-1	TGCGCCAGCAGCCCGGGGACACTCGGGGAAGAAAAACTGTTTTTT	CASSPGTLGEEKLFF
NA	TRBJ2-6	NA	TRBV5-1	TGCGCCAGCAGCCCTAGTGAGCGGGGGGCCAACGTCCTGACTTTC	CASSPSERGANVLTF
TRBD1	TRBJ1-2	NA	TRBV18	TGTGCCAGCTCACCACCTCTCCTCTCGACAGGGGGGGATGGCTACACCTTC	CASSPPLLSTGGDGYTF